The rows below give T cell receptor beta chains drawn from one sample of a study of post-analysis software for immune sequencing data. TCRdb reprocessed the PCR reads with MiXCR, giving one entry per CDR3 protein. The sample consists of a few hundred thousand distinct CDR3 sequences, about a third of them appearing once. The sequenced sample was blood. The receptors were gathered from a girl aged 10-17 years with multiple sclerosis. CDR3s include the opening cysteine and the closing phenylalanine or tryptophan. A D gene is named only where the DNA matches it firmly. Some rows have no size entry. The others give once, few or many, or a class for an expanded clone.

d_gene,abundance,j_gene,v_gene,CDR3aa,CDR3nt
TRBD1,-,TRBJ1-1,TRBV6-5,CASRQGAEAFF,TGTGCCAGCAGACAGGGGGCTGAAGCTTTCTTT
-,-,TRBJ1-2,TRBV27,CASSGGPRDTRGYTF,TGTGCCAGCAGCGGGGGGCCGCGAGACACCCGGGGCTACACCTTC
TRBD2,many,TRBJ2-7,TRBV20-1,CSAQRTSGGSYEQYF,TGCAGTGCACAACGGACTAGCGGGGGGAGTTACGAGCAGTACTTC
-,few,TRBJ2-5,TRBV6-1,CASSGRKKGEQYF,TGTGCCAGCAGTGGCCGAAAAAAGGGGGAGCAGTACTTC
-,few,TRBJ2-7,TRBV5-1,CASSALGGVGGEQYF,TGCGCCAGCAGCGCCTTGGGTGGGGTCGGGGGCGAGCAGTACTTC
-,few,TRBJ1-2,TRBV29-1,CSASAGGWDGYTF,TGCAGCGCCTCAGCCGGGGGTTGGGATGGCTACACCTTC
-,-,TRBJ1-2,TRBV28,CAGSSGQLTNYGYTF,TGTGCCGGCAGTTCTGGACAGCTAACTAACTATGGCTACACCTTC
TRBD1,few,TRBJ2-2,TRBV7-8,CASSQGQGRTGELFF,TGTGCCAGCAGCCAGGGACAGGGGAGGACCGGGGAGCTGTTTTTT
-,-,TRBJ2-5,TRBV3-1,CASSQEALGLGETQYF,TGTGCCAGCAGCCAAGAAGCTCTTGGGCTAGGAGAGACCCAGTACTTC
-,few,TRBJ2-5,TRBV12-3/TRBV12-4,CASSPSPIWGGETQYF,TGTGCCAGCAGTCCCTCACCCATTTGGGGAGGAGAGACCCAGTACTTC
-,-,TRBJ1-2,TRBV7-2,CASSQGLIGYTF,TGTGCCAGCAGCCAAGGATTGATCGGCTACACCTTC
-,few,TRBJ1-5,TRBV27,CASSLRQGGSQPQHF,TGTGCCAGCAGTCTCCGCCAGGGAGGTAGTCAGCCCCAGCATTTT
-,-,TRBJ1-1,TRBV6-6,CASRVGNKNTEAFF,TGTGCCAGCAGGGTGGGGAATAAGAACACTGAAGCTTTCTTT
TRBD1,-,TRBJ2-2,TRBV30,CAWSDRRPGELFF,TGTGCCTGGTCGGACAGGAGGCCCGGGGAGCTGTTTTTT
-,-,TRBJ1-1,TRBV6-5,CASSFTGRPTNTEAFF,TGTGCCAGCAGTTTCACAGGGAGACCGACGAACACTGAAGCTTTCTTT
-,few,TRBJ2-7,TRBV4-1,CASSRGMPSYEQYF,TGCGCCAGCAGCCGGGGAATGCCTTCCTACGAGCAGTACTTC
-,-,TRBJ2-7,TRBV7-9,CASSPGIRYEQYF,TGTGCCAGCAGCCCAGGCATCCGTTACGAGCAGTACTTC
-,few,TRBJ2-1,TRBV7-3,CASSPYPLGGGEQFF,TGTGCCAGCAGCCCCTATCCCCTCGGGGGCGGGGAGCAGTTCTTC
-,-,TRBJ1-1,TRBV7-9,CASSLSFIGVEAFF,TGTGCCAGCAGCTTATCGTTTATAGGGGTTGAAGCTTTCTTT
-,few,TRBJ2-5,TRBV27,CASSLFRGEAQYF,TGTGCCAGCAGTTTATTTCGGGGAGAGGCCCAGTACTTC
TRBD1,-,TRBJ2-1,TRBV12-3/TRBV12-4,CASSLGQGASEFF,TGTGCCAGCAGTTTAGGGCAGGGGGCTTCAGAGTTCTTC
TRBD1,-,TRBJ1-2,TRBV5-1,CASSYLEGAHGYTF,TGCGCCAGCAGCTATTTAGAGGGGGCGCACGGCTACACCTTC